This T cell receptor beta chain was identified during a study of shared clonotypes between healthy human individuals. Findings of the study overall: Against clonotypes common to all four donors, non-shared ones had lower generation probabilities.

The CDR3 consists of 20 residues. Germline V gives CDR1 MNHEY, CDR2 SMNVEV (reference sequence). The V end lost 7 bases, the J end lost 7 bases, and 34 bases lay between the germline ends. Terminally differentiated effector memory CD45RA+ cells were excluded by CCR7 positive selection of CD45RO-negative cells. The authors distributed each subset's genomic DNA evenly over several immunoSEQ plates. Template for every sorted-subset replicate PCR totaled about 200 ng DNA, about 30,000 T cell genomes. Measured with immunoSEQ multiplex PCR; TCRdb has only the in-frame clones, and not every one. The sample consists of around 2,000,000 clones, around 96% of them appearing once. About this clone itself: The antigen is not known.

V usage is TRBV27 and J usage is TRBJ1-4; tentative D call: TRBD1 (5 bases). The origin of this receptor is a man between 18 and 29 years old in good health. The sample taken for sequencing was naive CD8+ T cells sorted from blood. CDR3 nucleotides: TGTGCCAGCAACATCCTCCCGGGGGGGGTGGTTTTCGTCGTTGCTGAAAAACTGTTTTTT. Residues: CASNILPGGVVFVVAEKLFF.